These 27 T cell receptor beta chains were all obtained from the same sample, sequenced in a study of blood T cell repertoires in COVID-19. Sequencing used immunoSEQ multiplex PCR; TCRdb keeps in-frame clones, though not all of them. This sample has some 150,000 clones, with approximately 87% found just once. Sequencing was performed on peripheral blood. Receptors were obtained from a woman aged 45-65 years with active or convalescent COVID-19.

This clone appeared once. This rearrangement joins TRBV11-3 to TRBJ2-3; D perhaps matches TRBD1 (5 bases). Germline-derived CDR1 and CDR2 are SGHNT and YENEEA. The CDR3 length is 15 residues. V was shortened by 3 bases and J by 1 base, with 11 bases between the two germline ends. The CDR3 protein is CASSFSGSGTDTQYF. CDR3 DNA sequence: TGTGCCAGCAGCTTTTCAGGGTCTGGCACAGATACGCAGTATTTT.

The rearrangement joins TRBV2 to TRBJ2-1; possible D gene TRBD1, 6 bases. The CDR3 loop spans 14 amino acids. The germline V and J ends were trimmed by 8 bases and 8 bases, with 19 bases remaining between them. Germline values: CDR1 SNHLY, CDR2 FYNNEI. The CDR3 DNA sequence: TGTGCCAGCTTGAGAGGGGGTTTGGCTGATGAGCAGTTCTTC. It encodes CASLRGGLADEQFF.

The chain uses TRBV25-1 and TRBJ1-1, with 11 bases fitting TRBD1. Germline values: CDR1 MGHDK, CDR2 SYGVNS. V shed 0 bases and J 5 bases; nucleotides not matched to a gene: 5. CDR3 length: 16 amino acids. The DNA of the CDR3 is TGTGCCAGCAGTGAATACGGACAGGGGGCGCGAACTGAAGCTTTCTTT. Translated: CASSEYGQGARTEAFF.

This chain's CDR3 is CASSPNRGLNTEAFF. The CDR3 DNA follows: TGTGCCAGCTCACCGAACAGGGGGTTGAACACTGAAGCTTTCTTT. V usage is TRBV18 and J usage is TRBJ1-1; 8 bases align to TRBD1. CDR1 and CDR2 (germline): KGHSH, LQKENI. This CDR3 comprises 15 residues. The V and J ends lost 3 bases and 0 bases, in that order; junction bases with no gene match: 3.

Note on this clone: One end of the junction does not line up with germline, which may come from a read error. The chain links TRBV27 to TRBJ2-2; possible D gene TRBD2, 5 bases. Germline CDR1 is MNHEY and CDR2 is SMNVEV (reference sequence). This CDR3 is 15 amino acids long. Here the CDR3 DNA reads TGTGCCAGCAGTTCCCCGGGATCAGGAACCGGGGAGTTGTTTTTT. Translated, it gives CASSSPGSGTGELFF.

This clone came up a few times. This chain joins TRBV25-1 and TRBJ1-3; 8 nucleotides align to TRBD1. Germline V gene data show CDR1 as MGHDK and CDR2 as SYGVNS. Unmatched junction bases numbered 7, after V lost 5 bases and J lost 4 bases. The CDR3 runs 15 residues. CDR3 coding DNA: TGTGCCAGCAGTCCAGGGGGCGCGGGAGGAAACACCATATATTTT. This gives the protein CASSPGGAGGNTIYF.

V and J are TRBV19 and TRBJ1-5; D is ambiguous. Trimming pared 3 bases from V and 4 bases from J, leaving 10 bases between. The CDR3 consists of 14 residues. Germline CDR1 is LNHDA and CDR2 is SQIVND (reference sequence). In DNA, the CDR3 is TGTGCCAGTAGTATGGCAGGTCTAAATCAGCCCCAGCATTTT. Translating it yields CASSMAGLNQPQHF. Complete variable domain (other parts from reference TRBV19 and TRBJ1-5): DGGITQSPKYLFRKEGQNVTLSCEQNLNHDAMYWYRQDPGQGLRLIYYSQIVNDFQKGDIAEGYSVSREKKESFPLTVTSAQKNPTAFYLCASSMAGLNQPQHFGDGTRLSIL.

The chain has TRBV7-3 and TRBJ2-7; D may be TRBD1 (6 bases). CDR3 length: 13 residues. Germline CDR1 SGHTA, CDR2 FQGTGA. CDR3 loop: CAGIGTNRDEQYF. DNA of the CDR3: TGTGCGGGGATCGGGACAAACAGGGACGAGCAGTACTTC.

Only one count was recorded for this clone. The CDR3 sequence: CASRHPGQPFPTF. CDR3 DNA sequence: TGCGCCAGCAGGCACCCGGGACAGCCATTCCCCACCTTC. The chain links TRBV10-2 to TRBJ1-2; TRBD1 aligns across 7 bases. The CDR3 totals 13 residues. Germline V gene data show CDR1 as WSHSY and CDR2 as SAAADI. V lost 6 bases, J lost 13 bases, and 14 bases stayed unmatched.

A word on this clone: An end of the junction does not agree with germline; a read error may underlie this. CDR3 nucleotides: TGTGCTAGCAGCCCTGGGACAGCATCTAGCACAGATACGCAGTATTTT. This gives the protein CASSPGTASSTDTQYF. V usage is TRBV7-7 and J usage is TRBJ2-3; 7 bases line up with TRBD1. The CDR3 runs 16 residues. Germline V gene data show CDR1 as SSHAT and CDR2 as FNYEAQ (reference sequence).

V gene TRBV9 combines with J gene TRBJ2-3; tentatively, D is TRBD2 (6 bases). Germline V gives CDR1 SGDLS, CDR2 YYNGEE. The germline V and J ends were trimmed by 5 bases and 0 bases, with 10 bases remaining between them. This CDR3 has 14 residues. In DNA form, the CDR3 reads TGTGCCAGCAGTAAAAGCGGGAGCACAGATACGCAGTATTTT. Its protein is CASSKSGSTDTQYF.

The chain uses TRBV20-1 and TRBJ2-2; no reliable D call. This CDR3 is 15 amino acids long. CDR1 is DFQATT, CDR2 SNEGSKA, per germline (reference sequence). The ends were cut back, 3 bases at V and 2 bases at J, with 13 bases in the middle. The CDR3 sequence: CSASYPGLNTGELFF. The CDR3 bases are TGCAGTGCTAGTTATCCAGGTCTTAACACCGGGGAGCTGTTTTTT.

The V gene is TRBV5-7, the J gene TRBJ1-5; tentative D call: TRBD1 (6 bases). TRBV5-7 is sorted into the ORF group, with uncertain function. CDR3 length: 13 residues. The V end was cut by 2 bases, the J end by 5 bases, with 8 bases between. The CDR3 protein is CASSLPGDQPQHF. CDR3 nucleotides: TGTGCCAGCAGCTTACCAGGGGATCAGCCCCAGCATTTT.

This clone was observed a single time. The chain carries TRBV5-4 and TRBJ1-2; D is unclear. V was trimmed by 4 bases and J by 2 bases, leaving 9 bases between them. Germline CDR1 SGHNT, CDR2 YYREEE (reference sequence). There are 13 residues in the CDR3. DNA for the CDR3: TGTGCCAGCAGCCCTCGTGGCAACTATGGCTACACCTTC. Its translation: CASSPRGNYGYTF.

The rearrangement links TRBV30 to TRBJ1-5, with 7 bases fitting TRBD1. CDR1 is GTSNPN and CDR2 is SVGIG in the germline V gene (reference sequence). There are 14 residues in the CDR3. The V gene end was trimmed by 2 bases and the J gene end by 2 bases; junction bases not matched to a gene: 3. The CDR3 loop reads CAWSYQGGNQPQHF. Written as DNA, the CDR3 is TGTGCCTGGAGTTACCAGGGGGGCAATCAGCCCCAGCATTTT.

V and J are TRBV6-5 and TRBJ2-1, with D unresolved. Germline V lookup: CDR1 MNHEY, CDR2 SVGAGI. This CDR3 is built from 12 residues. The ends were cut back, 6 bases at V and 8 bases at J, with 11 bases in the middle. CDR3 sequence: CASREREYEQFF. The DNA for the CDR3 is TGTGCCAGCAGGGAGCGTGAGTATGAGCAGTTCTTC.

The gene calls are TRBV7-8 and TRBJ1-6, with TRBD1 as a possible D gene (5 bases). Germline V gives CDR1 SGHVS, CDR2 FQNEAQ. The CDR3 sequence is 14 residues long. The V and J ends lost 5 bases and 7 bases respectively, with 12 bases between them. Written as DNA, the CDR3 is TGTGCCAGCAGCCCTGTGGGGGGAAATTCACCCCTCCACTTT. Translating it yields CASSPVGGNSPLHF.

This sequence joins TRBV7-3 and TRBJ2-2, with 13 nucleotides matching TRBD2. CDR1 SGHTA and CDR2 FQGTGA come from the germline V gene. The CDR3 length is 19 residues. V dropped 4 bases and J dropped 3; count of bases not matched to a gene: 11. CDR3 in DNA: TGTGCCAGCAGCTCTCAACCGGGACTAGCGGGACGGGACACCGGGGAGCTGTTTTTT. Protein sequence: CASSSQPGLAGRDTGELFF.

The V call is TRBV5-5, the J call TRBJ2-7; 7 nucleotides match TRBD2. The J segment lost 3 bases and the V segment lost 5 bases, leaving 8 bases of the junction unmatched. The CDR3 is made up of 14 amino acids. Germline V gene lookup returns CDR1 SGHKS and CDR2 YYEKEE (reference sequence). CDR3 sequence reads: CASSNQGGDYEQYF. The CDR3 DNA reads TGTGCCAGCAGTAACCAGGGAGGGGACTACGAGCAGTACTTC.

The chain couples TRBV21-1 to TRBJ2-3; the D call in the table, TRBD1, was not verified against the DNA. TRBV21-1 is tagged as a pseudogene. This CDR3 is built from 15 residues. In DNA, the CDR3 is TGTGCCAGCAGCAAAGAGGGGGAGAACACAGATACGCAGTATTTT. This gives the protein CASSKEGENTDTQYF.

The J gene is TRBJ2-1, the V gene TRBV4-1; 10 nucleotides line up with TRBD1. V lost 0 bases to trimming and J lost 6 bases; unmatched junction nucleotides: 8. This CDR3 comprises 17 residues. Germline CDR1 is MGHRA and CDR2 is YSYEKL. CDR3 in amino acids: CASSQDRGDRGRNEQFF. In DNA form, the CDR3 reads TGCGCCAGCAGCCAAGATCGAGGGGACAGGGGACGCAATGAGCAGTTCTTC.

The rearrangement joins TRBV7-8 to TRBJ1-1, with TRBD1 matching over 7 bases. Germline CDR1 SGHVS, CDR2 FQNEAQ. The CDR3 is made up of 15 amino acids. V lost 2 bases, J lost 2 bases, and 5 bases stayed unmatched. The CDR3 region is CASSLSSGGNTEAFF. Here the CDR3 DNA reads TGTGCCAGCAGCTTAAGCTCAGGGGGAAACACTGAAGCTTTCTTT.

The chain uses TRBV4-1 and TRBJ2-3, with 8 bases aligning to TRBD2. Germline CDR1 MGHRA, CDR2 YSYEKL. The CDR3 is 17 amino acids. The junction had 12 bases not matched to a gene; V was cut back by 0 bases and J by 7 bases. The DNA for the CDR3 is TGCGCCAGCAGCCAAGATCCCCCAGCGGGGGCAGGGAATACGCAGTATTTT. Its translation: CASSQDPPAGAGNTQYF.

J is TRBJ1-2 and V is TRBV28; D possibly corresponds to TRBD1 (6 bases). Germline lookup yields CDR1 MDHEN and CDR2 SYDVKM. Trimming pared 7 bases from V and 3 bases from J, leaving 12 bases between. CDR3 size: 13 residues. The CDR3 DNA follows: TGTGCCAGCAATGTACAGGGTGACTATGGCTACACCTTC. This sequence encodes CASNVQGDYGYTF.

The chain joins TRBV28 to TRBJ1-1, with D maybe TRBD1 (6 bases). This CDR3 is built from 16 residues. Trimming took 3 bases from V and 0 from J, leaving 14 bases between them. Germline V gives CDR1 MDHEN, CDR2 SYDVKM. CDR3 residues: CASSFTGLPMNTEAFF. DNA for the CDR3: TGTGCCAGCAGTTTTACAGGGTTACCCATGAACACTGAAGCTTTCTTT.

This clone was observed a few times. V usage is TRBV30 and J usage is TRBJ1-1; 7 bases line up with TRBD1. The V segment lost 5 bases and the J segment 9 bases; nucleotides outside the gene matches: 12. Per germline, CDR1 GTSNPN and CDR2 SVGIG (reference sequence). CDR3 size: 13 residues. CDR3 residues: CAWVKGAEGQAFF. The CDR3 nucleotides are TGTGCCTGGGTTAAGGGGGCGGAAGGCCAAGCTTTCTTT.

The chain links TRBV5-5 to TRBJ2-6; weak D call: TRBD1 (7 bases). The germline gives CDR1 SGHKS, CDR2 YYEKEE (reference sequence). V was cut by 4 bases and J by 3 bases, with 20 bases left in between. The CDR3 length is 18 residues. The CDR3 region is CASSQTAGGTVGANVLTF. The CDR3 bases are TGTGCCAGCAGCCAAACCGCTGGAGGGACAGTTGGGGCCAACGTCCTGACTTTC.